This T cell receptor (beta chain) was captured by sequencing in a study of T cell responses to AZD1222 COVID-19 vaccine. Study observations and caveats: An increase in Spike-specific TCR breadth and depth was observed after two AZD1222 doses. A reported finding is that nearly half of spike-specific TCRs target unmutated variant regions. Only after the peak T cell response were repertoires sampled.

Comment on this clone: Its antigen is still unknown.

With V trimmed by 3 bases and J by 7 bases, 8 bases remained unmatched. CDR3 length: 14 residues. Germline loops: CDR1 SEHNR, CDR2 FQNEAQ (reference sequence). Sequenced by immunoSEQ multiplex PCR; TCRdb stores in-frame clones only, minus some. The table includes approximately 50,000 clones, 70% to 90% detected once. The receptor's source is an adult who received the AZD1222 COVID-19 vaccine. The V call is TRBV7-9, the J call TRBJ2-7, with 8 bases fitting TRBD1. The starting material was peripheral blood, obtained 28 days after the second AZD1222 dose. The CDR3 nucleotides are TGTGCCAGCAGCTTGACAGGGGAAAGTGGGGAGCAGTACTTC. Translation: CASSLTGESGEQYF.